This TCR beta chain was identified in a study of T cell responses to AZD1222 COVID-19 vaccine. Here immunoSEQ multiplex PCR was the method, and the copy in TCRdb shows in-frame clones only, minus some. The data show around 110,000 clones, with approximately 85% seen just once and 3.9% held by the top ten. Study-level results: Clonal diversity may have been underestimated, and the donors were mostly white British, with more females than males. Sampled repertoires all dated from after the peak T cell response. Spike-specific TCR breadth and depth went up after people got two AZD1222 doses.

In regard to this clone: The antigen is unknown.

V lost 3 bases and J lost 1, with 21 bases in between. Germline CDR1 reads SGHDT; CDR2 reads YYEEEE. The CDR3 totals 18 residues. This chain joins TRBV5-6 and TRBJ2-3; D may match TRBD1 or TRBD2 (5 bases each). Specimen: peripheral blood, collected on day 0 of MenACWY control vaccination. The receptor's source is an adult in good health. The CDR3 sequence is CASSSPGRGPFRTDTQYF. CDR3 nucleotides: TGTGCCAGCAGCTCCCCGGGCCGGGGACCCTTTCGCACAGATACGCAGTATTTT.